These 17 T cell receptor beta chains originate from one sample sequenced in a study of blood T cells in healthy people across ages. Primed by a sample-barcoded 5' primer and a J-beta primer mix, a second PCR proceeded for about 7 to 12 cycles. TCRdb passed the 5' RACE reads through MiXCR, listing each CDR3 protein once. Here the sample spans about 1.8 million distinct CDR3 sequences, about 50% being singletons. Sequenced sample: blood. The receptors were sampled from a middle-aged woman in good health.

In this sample, this clonotype turned up a few times. CDR3 in DNA: TGTGCCACCAGTGACTACCTGGGGGGGGGACACGATGAGCAGTTCTTC. Its protein product is CATSDYLGGGHDEQFF. This chain links TRBV24-1 with TRBJ2-1; D might be TRBD2 (7 bases). This CDR3 has 16 residues. Trimming stripped 4 bases from V and 8 bases from J, with 20 bases between. Germline assignment: CDR1 KGHDR and CDR2 SFDVKD.

The J gene is TRBJ2-7, the V gene TRBV20-1; 14 nucleotides agree with TRBD2. The germline CDR1 and CDR2 sequences are DFQATT and SNEGSKA (reference sequence). This CDR3 contains 15 residues. V was pared by 1 base and J by 4 bases, with 3 bases of the junction left unmatched. The CDR3 bases are TGCAGTGCTAGAGGGACTAGCGGGGGGTTGTACGAGCAGTACTTC. Amino acid sequence: CSARGTSGGLYEQYF.

V is TRBV7-8 and J is TRBJ2-3; 8 nucleotides agree with TRBD1. V was clipped by 5 bases and J by 1 base; unmatched bases: 8. This CDR3 region has 16 residues. Germline values: CDR1 SGHVS, CDR2 FQNEAQ. Here the CDR3 reads CASSVQGAGGTDTQYF. In DNA, the CDR3 is TGTGCCAGCAGCGTCCAGGGGGCAGGTGGCACAGATACGCAGTATTTT.

V is TRBV5-6 and J is TRBJ1-2, with D perhaps TRBD1 (6 bases). CDR1 and CDR2 from the germline V gene are SGHDT and YYEEEE. The CDR3 is 13 amino acids. The V gene lost 5 bases and the J gene lost 8 bases, with 16 bases spanning the gap. Here the CDR3 reads CASSDRSLEGYTF. Here the CDR3 DNA reads TGTGCCAGCAGTGACAGGTCGCTGGAGGGCTACACCTTC.

V gene TRBV7-9 combines with J gene TRBJ1-4, with D possibly TRBD1 on 5 matching bases. From germline, CDR1 is SEHNR and CDR2 FQNEAQ (reference sequence). The CDR3 length is 13 residues. The V end was cut by 7 bases, the J end by 7 bases, with 13 bases between. This CDR3 reads CASKGVFGEKLFF. In DNA form, the CDR3 reads TGTGCCAGCAAAGGGGTGTTTGGTGAAAAACTGTTTTTT. Full variable domain (missing parts from reference TRBV7-9 and TRBJ1-4): DTGVSQNPRHKITKRGQNVTFRCDPISEHNRLYWYRQTLGQGPEFLTYFQNEAQLEKSRLLSDRFSAERPKGSFSTLEIQRTEQGDSAMYLCASKGVFGEKLFFGSGTQLSVL.

The chain joins TRBV4-2 to TRBJ2-7; 11 nucleotides align to TRBD2. This CDR3 is 15 amino acids long. From germline, CDR1 is LGHNA and CDR2 YNFKEQ. With V trimmed by 4 bases and J by 4 bases, 6 bases remained unmatched. CDR3 nucleotides: TGTGCCAGCAGCCTAAACCCTAGCGGGGGGTACGAGCAGTACTTC. Translation: CASSLNPSGGYEQYF.

The chain couples TRBV4-3 to TRBJ1-4; D might be TRBD1 (5 bases). The V gene's germline CDR1 is LGHNA and CDR2 YSLEER. This CDR3 is 14 amino acids long. Trimming took off 7 bases at V and 5 bases at J, with 14 bases between the two ends. CDR3 in amino acids: CASTPGLGNEKLFF. The CDR3 region has the DNA TGCGCCAGCACCCCAGGGCTGGGAAATGAAAAACTGTTTTTT.

The chain joins TRBV6-2 or TRBV6-3 to TRBJ2-4; 11 positions agree with TRBD1. The DNA end favors TRBJ2-7, so the J call may be wrong. Germline V gene lookup returns CDR1 MNHEY and CDR2 SVGEGT. The CDR3 extends over 14 amino acids. The CDR3 loop is CASTEDRGPYEQYF. CDR3 DNA sequence: TGTGCCAGCACTGAGGACAGGGGGCCTTACGAGCAGTACTTC.

This clonotype was seen a few times. This chain uses TRBV28 with TRBJ2-1; 9 bases agree with TRBD2. V shed 5 bases and J 7 bases; nucleotides not matched to a gene: 6. Germline assignment: CDR1 MDHEN and CDR2 SYDVKM. The CDR3 contains 14 residues. In nucleotides, the CDR3 is TGTGCCAGCAGTCTAGCGGGGAAAGGGAATGAGCAGTTCTTC. Its protein is CASSLAGKGNEQFF.

This rearrangement joins TRBV4-2 to TRBJ1-2; 12 positions agree with TRBD1. The V segment lost 0 bases and the J segment 8 bases; nucleotides outside the gene matches: 4. The CDR3 is made up of 15 amino acids. Germline V gene sequence: CDR1 LGHNA, CDR2 YNFKEQ. CDR3 loop: CASSQEGQGARGYTF. In nucleotides, the CDR3 is TGTGCCAGCAGCCAAGAGGGACAGGGGGCTAGAGGCTACACCTTC.

The V gene is TRBV4-3, the J gene TRBJ2-6, with TRBD1 as a possible D gene (7 bases). V was pared by 2 bases and J by 0 bases, with 14 bases between. The CDR3 is 18 amino acids. Looked up from germline, CDR1 is LGHNA and CDR2 is YSLEER. The CDR3 coding sequence is TGCGCCAGCAGCCAATTCAGGGGGGATCTCTCTGGGGCCAACGTCCTGACTTTC. This gives the protein CASSQFRGDLSGANVLTF.

This clonotype occurred a few times. The chain joins TRBV5-1 to TRBJ2-1, with unresolved D. The germline gives CDR1 SGHRS, CDR2 YFSETQ. The CDR3 has 15 residues. Trimming removed 0 bases from V and 7 bases from J, with 14 bases in between. The CDR3: CASSLEGSIRNEQFF. The DNA for the CDR3 is TGCGCCAGCAGCTTGGAAGGGTCGATCCGGAATGAGCAGTTCTTC. Complete variable domain (other parts from reference TRBV5-1 and TRBJ2-1): KAGVTQTPRYLIKTRGQQVTLSCSPISGHRSVSWYQQTPGQGLQFLFEYFSETQRNKGNFPGRFSGRQFSNSRSEMNVSTLELGDSALYLCASSLEGSIRNEQFFGPGTRLTVL.

This clonotype appeared a few times. In nucleotides, the CDR3 is TGTGCCAGCAGTGCGGCACTCCATCTATCAAACTATGGCTACACCTTC. Protein: CASSAALHLSNYGYTF. The chain links TRBV6-1 to TRBJ1-2; D gene ambiguous. V was pared by 4 bases and J by 2 bases, with 17 bases between. Germline V gene sequence: CDR1 MNHNS, CDR2 SASEGT. This CDR3 is built from 16 residues.

J is TRBJ2-5 and V is TRBV2, with D uncertain. Germline lookup yields CDR1 SNHLY and CDR2 FYNNEI. V was trimmed by 3 bases and J by 9 bases, leaving 11 bases between them. The CDR3 totals 12 residues. The CDR3: CASSDDSRAQYF. Written as DNA, the CDR3 is TGTGCCAGCAGTGACGACTCCCGGGCCCAGTACTTC.

This clonotype was seen only a few times. This chain's CDR3 is CASSTSPKRLNEQFF. In DNA form, the CDR3 reads TGCGCCAGCAGCACCTCACCGAAGCGTCTCAATGAGCAGTTCTTC. The chain couples TRBV5-1 to TRBJ2-1, with D unresolved. There are 15 residues in the CDR3. From germline, CDR1 is SGHRS and CDR2 YFSETQ. The V end lost 4 bases, the J end lost 6 bases, and 17 bases lay between the germline ends.

The sample holds a few counts of this clonotype. V and J are TRBV6-1 and TRBJ2-1, with D maybe TRBD2 (6 bases). The CDR3 totals 14 residues. CDR1 is MNHNS, CDR2 SASEGT, per germline. V was pared by 5 bases and J by 7 bases, with 15 bases between. CDR3 sequence reads: CASSTSGTQNEQFF. The CDR3 coding sequence is TGTGCCAGCAGTACATCCGGGACTCAAAATGAGCAGTTCTTC.

In this sample, this clonotype turned up a few times. The chain links TRBV2 to TRBJ2-1; 7 bases agree with TRBD1. CDR3 length: 15 residues. V trimming: 8 bases; J trimming: 3 bases; junction bases outside the gene matches: 10. Per the germline V gene, CDR1 is SNHLY and CDR2 is FYNNEI. The CDR3 coding sequence is TGTGCCAGCCAAGAACAGGGGCAGAACTACAATGAGCAGTTCTTC. Amino acids: CASQEQGQNYNEQFF.